In its sample, the clone carrying this T cell receptor beta chain was seen a few times. Its antigen remains unidentified. Trimming took off 9 bases at V and 0 bases at J, with 17 bases between the two ends. Per the germline V gene, CDR1 is MNHEY and CDR2 is SMNVEV (reference sequence). The CDR3 is 15 residues long. This record belongs to a study of T cell responses to AZD1222 COVID-19 vaccine. General observations from the study: Donors were largely white British and mainly female; clonal diversity was possibly underestimated. Elevations in Spike-specific TCR breadth and depth followed administration of two AZD1222 doses.

Sequencing used immunoSEQ multiplex PCR; TCRdb keeps in-frame clones, though not all of them. In the table there are over 150,000 clones, around 88% of which are singletons. This receptor was identified in an adult who received the AZD1222 COVID-19 vaccine. This sample comprised peripheral blood, obtained 28 days after the second AZD1222 dose. V and J are TRBV27 and TRBJ1-1, with D perhaps matching TRBD1 (6 bases). The CDR3 protein is CASWRAGVMNTEAFF. CDR3 bases: TGTGCCAGTTGGAGGGCAGGGGTCATGAACACTGAAGCTTTCTTT.